A single sample gave rise to the 9 T cell receptor beta chains below, sequenced in a study of human T cells and chemical hapten exposure. Time point of the sample: patch test 2, 6 weeks after DPC sensitization. Treatment noted: therapeutic diphenylcyclopropenone sensitization with weekly scalp DPC. MiXCR, applied by TCRdb to the RACE reads, yields one record per CDR3 protein. This sample carries more than 75,000 distinct CDR3 sequences, 9% to 9.5% of them seen once, and the ten largest clones take approximately 2%. Sequencing was performed on whole blood, taken in connection with sensitization to the hapten diphenylcyclopropenone (DPC). Every receptor here comes from a middle-aged woman with alopecia areata. Some clones in this sample may be carry-over from other donors' samples.

The CDR3 DNA reads as TGTGCCAGCAGTTACGCTGGGACAGGATGGTCTGGGGCCAACGTCCTGACTTTC. It specifies CASSYAGTGWSGANVLTF. J is TRBJ2-6 and V is TRBV6-6; 8 nucleotides align to TRBD1. V was pared by 2 bases and J by 1 base, with 7 bases of the junction left unmatched. There are 18 residues in the CDR3. In germline, CDR1 is MNHNY, CDR2 SVGAGI (reference sequence).

This clonotype came up a few times. This chain joins TRBV7-9 and TRBJ1-5; the D is unclear. V lost 1 base, J lost 0 bases, and 16 bases lay in between. Germline CDR1 is SEHNR and CDR2 is FQNEAQ (reference sequence). This CDR3 is built from 18 residues. CDR3 DNA: TGTGCCAGCAGCTTAGATAAATGGGTAAAATATAGCAATCAGCCCCAGCATTTT. The encoded protein is CASSLDKWVKYSNQPQHF.

This clonotype appeared many times. The CDR3 spells CASSQGTASYEQYF. The CDR3 coding sequence is TGTGCCAGCAGCCAAGGGACGGCATCCTACGAGCAGTACTTC. The J gene is TRBJ2-7, the V gene TRBV3-1; D gene uncertain. V was cut by 1 base and J by 1 base, with 8 bases left in between. The CDR3 has 14 amino acids. Germline V lookup: CDR1 LGHDT, CDR2 YNNKEL (reference sequence).

In this sample, this clonotype turned up many times. J is TRBJ1-3 and V is TRBV12-3 or TRBV12-4; D is uncertain. This CDR3 comprises 15 residues. Trimming stripped 7 bases from V and 0 bases from J, with 13 bases between. The CDR3 sequence: CASKDRALSGNTIYF. Here the CDR3 DNA reads TGTGCCAGCAAGGACCGGGCCCTCTCTGGAAACACCATATATTTT.

Many counts were recorded for this clonotype. The genes are TRBV11-2 and TRBJ2-7; TRBD1 aligns across 7 bases. CDR3 length: 13 amino acids. The germline CDR1 and CDR2 sequences are SGHAT and FQNNGV. The junction had 6 bases not matched to a gene; V was cut back by 5 bases and J by 5 bases. CDR3: CASSMGQTHEQYF. In DNA, the CDR3 is TGTGCCAGCAGCATGGGACAGACCCACGAGCAGTACTTC.

A few counts support this clonotype. This chain uses TRBV7-9 with TRBJ2-5; no firm D call. V lost 1 base, J lost 1 base, and 13 bases lay in between. The CDR3 loop spans 16 amino acids. In germline, CDR1 is SEHNR, CDR2 FQNEAQ (reference sequence). CDR3 DNA sequence: TGTGCCAGCAGCTTAGTGGGCTCCGGGTTCCAAGAGACCCAGTACTTC. Translating it yields CASSLVGSGFQETQYF.

This clonotype was counted ten times or more. This rearrangement joins TRBV29-1 to TRBJ2-3; D could derive from TRBD1 or TRBD2 (5 bases each). V lost 4 bases and J lost 5, with 10 bases in between. Germline CDR1 SQVTM, CDR2 ANQGSEA. The CDR3 is 12 residues long. CDR3 bases: TGCAGCGTTGGAGGGGCGGGAGATACGCAGTATTTT. It translates to CSVGGAGDTQYF.

At least ten counts were recorded for this clonotype. This chain uses TRBV7-6 with TRBJ2-7; TRBD2 agrees at 12 bases. Germline CDR1 and CDR2: SGHVS and FNYEAQ. The CDR3 is made up of 14 amino acids. The V gene end was trimmed by 8 bases and the J gene end by 3 bases; junction bases not matched to a gene: 5. For the CDR3, the DNA is TGTGCCAGCTTAGAGGGACTAGCGGGCTACGAGCAGTACTTC. This codes for CASLEGLAGYEQYF.

This clonotype appeared a few times. This sequence joins TRBV5-1 and TRBJ2-1; 7 nucleotides align to TRBD2. The CDR3 has 16 residues. Trimming cost V 0 bases and J 7 bases; bases outside gene matches: 10. CDR1 is SGHRS and CDR2 is YFSETQ in the germline V gene. CDR3 sequence: CASSLEASSGVNEQFF. As DNA, the CDR3 is TGCGCCAGCAGCTTGGAGGCGTCTAGCGGCGTAAATGAGCAGTTCTTC. The complete variable domain, with remaining parts taken from reference TRBV5-1 and TRBJ2-1, reads KAGVTQTPRYLIKTRGQQVTLSCSPISGHRSVSWYQQTPGQGLQFLFEYFSETQRNKGNFPGRFSGRQFSNSRSEMNVSTLELGDSALYLCASSLEASSGVNEQFFGPGTRLTVL.